This T cell receptor beta chain was sequenced in a study of identical twins. Study-wide points: Cord blood's abundant beta clonotypes had fewer insertions, unlike memory repertoires.

Between the trimmed V and J ends, which lost 8 bases and 3 bases, there was a span of 18 bases. Germline values: CDR1 SQVTM, CDR2 ANQGSEA. CDR3 size: 14 residues. The authors used template switching to add a universal primer site and gave cDNA unique molecular identifiers. TCRdb redid the calling of the 5' RACE reads with MiXCR, one entry per CDR3 protein. The repertoire includes roughly 750,000 distinct CDR3 sequences, about 20% of them detected once, and around 4.4% sits in the top ten. This clonotype has a count of ten or more. Antigen unknown. The data also belong to a second study, concerning T cells expressing NK-cell markers. Turning to that study: Seropositivity for HCMV was found in seven of the eight sequenced donors, with one seronegative. Specificity for HCMV among expanded NKG2C+ T cell clones was not established.

Sample: PBMCs. This chain joins TRBV29-1 and TRBJ2-3; D uncertain. The sequence derives from a woman younger than 35 in good health. The CDR3 here is CSYFGGAGTDTQYF. In DNA form, the CDR3 reads TGCAGCTACTTTGGCGGTGCCGGAACAGATACGCAGTATTTT.